A selection of T cell receptor beta chains follows, all from one sample in a study of CD8 T cells in Susac syndrome. MiXCR, run by TCRdb on the immunoSEQ multiplex PCR reads, gives a single entry per CDR3 protein. Of about 150,000 distinct CDR3 sequences detected, around 96% appear once; the ten largest clones hold over 0.095%. Sequenced input: CD4+ T cells from PBMCs. These receptors were obtained from a human donor with multiple sclerosis. CDR3s include the opening cysteine and the closing phenylalanine or tryptophan.

V	J	CDR3
TRBV27	TRBJ2-2	CASSLDSLNTGELFF
TRBV2	TRBJ2-7	CASSGEGPTYEQYF
TRBV12-3/TRBV12-4	TRBJ1-1	CASSLRGRAFF
TRBV19	TRBJ2-4	CASSISGALYF
TRBV20-1	TRBJ2-1	CSARGAGNEQFF
TRBV27	TRBJ2-5	CASSQGATGAGETQYF
TRBV10-3	TRBJ2-4	CAISESGQENIQYF
TRBV9	TRBJ1-6	CASSSQRSRGNSPLHF
TRBV4-1	TRBJ1-6	CASSQAATWNSPLHF
TRBV19	TRBJ2-7	CASSIYRDTYEQYF
TRBV30	TRBJ1-1	CAGARVSEAFF
TRBV20-1	TRBJ1-4	CSAMQAVEKLFF
TRBV3-1	TRBJ2-1	CASSQIAGVYNEQFF
TRBV30	TRBJ2-2	CAWRDIGKRYTGELFF
TRBV4-1	TRBJ2-7	CASRQHSLGGEQYF
TRBV5-1	TRBJ1-1	CASSVTGSTEAFF
TRBV19	TRBJ1-5	CASSPQGSWGNQPQHF
TRBV9	TRBJ2-3	CASSAQRGGTQYF
TRBV11-2	TRBJ2-7	CASSLSQTTYEQYF
TRBV5-1	TRBJ1-1	CASSLGTVQDTEAFF
TRBV27	TRBJ1-1	CASSPPQGGTEAFF
TRBV28	TRBJ2-5	CASSLSPGLGALQETQYF
TRBV29-1	TRBJ1-2	CSAKEQLYGYTF
TRBV29-1	TRBJ2-2	CSVVTPGKSNTGELFF
TRBV9	TRBJ2-7	CASSVVAVTYEQYF
TRBV3-1	TRBJ2-7	CASSQSAEQYF
TRBV5-1	TRBJ2-7	CASSREGNYEQYF
TRBV5-1	TRBJ2-2	CASSLAAANTGELFF
TRBV29-1	TRBJ2-6	CSAWTGLPGANVLTF
TRBV27	TRBJ1-2	CASSLISGASVGGYTF
TRBV20-1	TRBJ1-4	CSASRGAGGPGNEKLFF
TRBV20-1	TRBJ1-1	CSARPLDRSEAFF
TRBV27	TRBJ1-5	CASRTGTGNQPQHF
TRBV20-1	TRBJ2-3	CSAGSRITADTQYF
TRBV5-8	TRBJ1-4	CASSLDQGEKLFF
TRBV6-2/TRBV6-3	TRBJ1-5	CASSYRAGAGGPQHF
TRBV2	TRBJ2-5	CASSDGRQETQYF
TRBV7-9	TRBJ2-5	CASSLVQEGTQYF
TRBV3-1	TRBJ1-5	CASSQDAVSNQPQHF
TRBV7-2	TRBJ2-1	CASSAGTSLLTYNEQFF
TRBV29-1	TRBJ2-6	CSVPGQGNSGANVLTF
TRBV30	TRBJ1-2	CAWSTQTGAYGYTF
TRBV20-1	TRBJ2-7	CSANRASGSSYEQYF
TRBV24-1	TRBJ2-1	CATSERDSDISYNEQFF
TRBV3-1	TRBJ2-7	CASTNGLNEQYF
TRBV2	TRBJ2-3	CASRGQGTDTQYF
TRBV30	TRBJ1-2	CAWSIVGWRDYGYTF
TRBV7-2	TRBJ2-1	CASSLGIHDEQFF
TRBV5-1	TRBJ2-3	CASSFGSADTQYF
TRBV3-1	TRBJ1-1	CASSRGANTEAFF
TRBV30	TRBJ1-5	CAWSQRANQPQHF